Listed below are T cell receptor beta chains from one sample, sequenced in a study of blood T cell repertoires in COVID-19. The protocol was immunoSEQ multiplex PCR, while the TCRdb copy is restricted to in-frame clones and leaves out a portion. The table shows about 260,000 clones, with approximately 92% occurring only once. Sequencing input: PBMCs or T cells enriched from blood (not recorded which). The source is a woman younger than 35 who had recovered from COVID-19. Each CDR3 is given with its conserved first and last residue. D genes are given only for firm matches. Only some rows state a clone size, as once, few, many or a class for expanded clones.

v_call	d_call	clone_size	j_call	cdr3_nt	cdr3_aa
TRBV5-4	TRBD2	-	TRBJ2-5	TGTGCCAGCAGCCGAAAAGTTAGCGGGCCGCGGGAGACCCAGTACTTC	CASSRKVSGPRETQYF
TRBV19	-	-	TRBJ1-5	TGTGCCAGTAGTCCGAGACCGGGGCCCCAGCATTTT	CASSPRPGPQHF
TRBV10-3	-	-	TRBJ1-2	TGTGCCATCAGTGAGTCCGGGAAGGGAGTAGATTATGGCTACACCTTC	CAISESGKGVDYGYTF
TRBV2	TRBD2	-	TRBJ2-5	TGTGCCAGCATATCGGGACTAGCGGGGGGCCAAGAGACCCAGTACTTC	CASISGLAGGQETQYF
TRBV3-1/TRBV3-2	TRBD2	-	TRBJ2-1	TGTGCCAGCAGTCCGACTAGCGGGACTTACAATGAGCAGTTCTTC	CASSPTSGTYNEQFF
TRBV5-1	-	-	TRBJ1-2	TGCGCCAGCAGCTTGTCGACTGATGTCGGCTATGGCTACACCTTC	CASSLSTDVGYGYTF
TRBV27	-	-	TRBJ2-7	TGTGCCAGCAGTTTCTCCCGGGGATACGAGCAGTACTTC	CASSFSRGYEQYF
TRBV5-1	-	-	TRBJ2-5	TGCGCCAGCAGCCCTCTTCTGCGCCAAGAGACCCAGTACTTC	CASSPLLRQETQYF
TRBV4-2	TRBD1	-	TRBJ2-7	TGTGCCAGCAGCCAAGGATACAACAGGGGTTACGAGCAGTACTTC	CASSQGYNRGYEQYF
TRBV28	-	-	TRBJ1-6	TGTGCCAGCAGTTTGCCGGGATCCTCACCCCTCCACTTT	CASSLPGSSPLHF
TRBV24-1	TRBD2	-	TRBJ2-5	TGTGCCACCAGTGATACTCCGACTAGCGGGCAAGAGACCCAGTACTTC	CATSDTPTSGQETQYF
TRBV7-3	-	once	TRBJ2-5	TGTGCCAGCAGCTTAGGGGGAGAGGGGGAGGAGACCCAGTACTTC	CASSLGGEGEETQYF
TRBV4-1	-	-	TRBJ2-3	TGCGCCAGCAGCGTACAGACACCTAGCACAGATACGCAGTATTTT	CASSVQTPSTDTQYF
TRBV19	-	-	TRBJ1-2	TGTGCCAGTAGCGGCGGGGGCTATGGCTACACCTTC	CASSGGGYGYTF
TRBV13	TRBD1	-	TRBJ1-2	TGTGCCAGCAGCCTTCGACAGGGGGCGTACTACTATGGCTACACCTTC	CASSLRQGAYYYGYTF
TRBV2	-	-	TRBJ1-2	TGTGCCAGCGGAGACACAGGGATTAGTGGCGGCTACACCTTC	CASGDTGISGGYTF
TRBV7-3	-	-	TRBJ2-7	TGTGCCAGCAGCTTAGGAACGGGCTACGAGCAGTACTTC	CASSLGTGYEQYF
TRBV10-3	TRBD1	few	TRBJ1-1	TGTGCCATCAGTGAGCCGGGGACAGGTAACACTGAAGCTTTCTTT	CAISEPGTGNTEAFF
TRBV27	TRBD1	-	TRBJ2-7	TGTGCCAGCAGTTTTGGACAGGCCTACGAGCAGTACTTC	CASSFGQAYEQYF
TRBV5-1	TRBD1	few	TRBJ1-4	TGCGCCAGCAGATCCGGGACAGCTAATGAAAAACTGTTTTTT	CASRSGTANEKLFF
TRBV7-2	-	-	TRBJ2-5	TGTGCCAGCAGCTTAGTCCTTCCAGGGTCCACAGCAGAGACCCAGTACTTC	CASSLVLPGSTAETQYF
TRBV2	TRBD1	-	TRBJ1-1	TGTGCCAGCAGGGACAGGGTCTTCGCAGCTTTCTTT	CASRDRVFAAFF
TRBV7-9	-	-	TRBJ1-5	TGTGCCAGCAGCCGAGGCGGGTGGAATCAGCCCCAGCATTTT	CASSRGGWNQPQHF
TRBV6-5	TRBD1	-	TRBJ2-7	TGTGCCAGCAGCGACAGGGGTGAGTCCTACGAGCAGTACTTC	CASSDRGESYEQYF
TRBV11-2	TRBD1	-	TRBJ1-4	TGTGCCAGCAGCCAGACAGGGACTAATGAAAAACTGTTTTTT	CASSQTGTNEKLFF
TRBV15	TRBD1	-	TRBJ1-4	TGTGCCACCACCGGGACAGGGACCGAAAAACTGTTTTTT	CATTGTGTEKLFF
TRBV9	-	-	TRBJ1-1	TGTGCCAGCAGCCCCCGGACAGCCTTGACTGAAGCTTTCTTT	CASSPRTALTEAFF
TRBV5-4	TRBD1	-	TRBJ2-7	TGTGCCAGCAGCACATTCGACAGGGGGCATTACGAGCAGTACTTC	CASSTFDRGHYEQYF
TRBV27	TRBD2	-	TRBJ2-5	TGTGCCAGCACTCAACTAGCGGGGTTGGAGACCCAGTACTTC	CASTQLAGLETQYF
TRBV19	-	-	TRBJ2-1	TGTGCCAGTAGCCAGACAAGAAACAATGAGCAGTTCTTC	CASSQTRNNEQFF
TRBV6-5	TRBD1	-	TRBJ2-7	TGTGCCAGCAGGCGACAGGGGGTTGGAGAGCAGTACTTC	CASRRQGVGEQYF
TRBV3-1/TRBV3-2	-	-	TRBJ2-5	TGTGCCAGCAGCCAAGATTTTCCAGACCAAGAGACCCAGTACTTC	CASSQDFPDQETQYF
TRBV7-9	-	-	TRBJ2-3	TGTGCCAGCAGTAGGGGTGTGTGGGCTAGCACAGATACGCAGTATTTT	CASSRGVWASTDTQYF
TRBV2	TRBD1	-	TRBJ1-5	TGTGCCAGCAGTGAAAGGGACAGGGGGTACGGTTATCAGCCCCAGCATTTT	CASSERDRGYGYQPQHF
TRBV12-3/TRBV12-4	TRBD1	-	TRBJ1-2	TGTGCCAGCAGCCACCGGACAGGGGAGGGCTACACCTTC	CASSHRTGEGYTF